This T cell receptor (beta chain) was documented in a study of control samples from healthy donors and cancer patients (dated by TCRdb to 2019 to 2021). Trimming accounts for 6 bases at V and 1 base at J, while the number of junction bases matched to no gene is 11. From the cysteine up to the phenylalanine, the CDR3 has a length of 16 residues. The CDR3 DNA has 48 bases and is translated from base 1. Reading the germline V gene (reference sequence) gives CDR1 LNHDA and CDR2 SQIVND. The protocol used for the library was the immunoSEQ multiplex PCR assay. TCRdb provides this immuneACCESS table in a form limited to in-frame rearrangements. Some clones are lacking; in checked studies, under half of them reflect an unresolved V gene, and why the rest are absent is not known. The sample has some 100,000 clones on record, approximately 95% of them singletons. The biggest ten clones account for about 8.8% of the sample.

Only one count was recorded for this clone. There is no known antigen for this receptor. No base-level quality is on record; no much larger clone is a single base apart. The rearranged segments are TRBV19 and TRBJ2-5; TRBD1 fits 7 bases in the junction. The sequencing input was blood. This receptor was taken from a man aged 18 to 29 in good health. The CDR3 region reads CASSSFRDRLQETQYF. Here is the DNA: TGTGCCAGTAGCTCTTTCCGGGACAGACTCCAAGAGACCCAGTACTTC. The entire variable domain, with the stretches around the CDR3 drawn from the reference TRBV19 and TRBJ2-5 proteins, is DGGITQSPKYLFRKEGQNVTLSCEQNLNHDAMYWYRQDPGQGLRLIYYSQIVNDFQKGDIAEGYSVSREKKESFPLTVTSAQKNPTAFYLCASSSFRDRLQETQYFGPGTRLLVL.